This T cell receptor (beta chain) was documented in a study of vaccination effects on CD4 cells after COVID-19. Background on the study: The participants, recipients of two vaccine doses, got either BNT162b2 or mRNA-1273. Study outcomes and limitations: Vaccine- and infection-induced clones showed marked clonal contraction late following vaccination.

The J segment lost 8 bases and the V segment lost 5 bases, leaving 5 bases of the junction unmatched. There are 15 residues in the CDR3. Germline assignment: CDR1 SGHRS and CDR2 YFSETQ. Antigen-specific CD4+ T cells expanded by the ViraFEST assay with viral peptide pools were then sequenced. Culture lasted roughly eleven days before CD4+ T cell isolation. Each vaccine recipient was nucleocapsid antibody negative and had no prior SARS-CoV-2 infection. The method was immunoSEQ multiplex PCR; TCRdb's version includes in-frame clones alone and lacks a portion of them. Here the sample spans tens of thousands of clones, just under 80% being singletons. This clone has just a few counts. Its antigen is not identified.

The specimen was CD4+ T cells from PBMCs cultured with HCoV-OC43 spike peptides, collected before COVID-19 vaccination. Stated subset: HCoV-OC43 spike overlapping peptide pool stimulation. The rearrangement uses TRBV5-1 and TRBJ1-6, with 12 bases that match TRBD1. The clonotype comes from a human donor who received a COVID-19 vaccine. The chain's CDR3 is CASRGDRGRDSPLHF. CDR3 bases: TGCGCCAGCAGGGGGGACAGGGGGCGCGATTCACCCCTCCACTTT. Variable domain in full (rest from reference TRBV5-1 and TRBJ1-6): KAGVTQTPRYLIKTRGQQVTLSCSPISGHRSVSWYQQTPGQGLQFLFEYFSETQRNKGNFPGRFSGRQFSNSRSEMNVSTLELGDSALYLCASRGDRGRDSPLHFGNGTRLTVT.